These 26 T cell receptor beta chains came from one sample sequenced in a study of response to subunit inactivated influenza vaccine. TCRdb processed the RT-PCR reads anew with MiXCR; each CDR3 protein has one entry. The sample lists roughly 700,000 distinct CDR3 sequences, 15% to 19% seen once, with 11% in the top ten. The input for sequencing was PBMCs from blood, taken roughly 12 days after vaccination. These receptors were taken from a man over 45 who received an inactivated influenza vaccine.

Written as DNA, the CDR3 is TGTGCCAGCAGTGAAGGGCTAGCGGGAGGGCGTGAGCAGTTCTTC. Translating gives CASSEGLAGGREQFF. The J gene is TRBJ2-1, the V gene TRBV6-1, with 12 nucleotides matching TRBD2. The germline CDR1 and CDR2 sequences are MNHNS and SASEGT. The CDR3 has 15 amino acids. With 1 base clipped from V and 9 bases from J, the junction kept 4 bases outside the gene matches.

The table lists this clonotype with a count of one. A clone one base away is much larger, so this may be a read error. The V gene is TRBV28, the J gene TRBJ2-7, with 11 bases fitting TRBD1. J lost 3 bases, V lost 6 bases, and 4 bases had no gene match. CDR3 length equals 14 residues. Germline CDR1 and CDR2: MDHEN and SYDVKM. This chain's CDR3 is CASRRTGGYYEQYF. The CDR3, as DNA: TGTGCCAGCAGACGGACAGGGGGCTACTACGAGCAGTACTTC.

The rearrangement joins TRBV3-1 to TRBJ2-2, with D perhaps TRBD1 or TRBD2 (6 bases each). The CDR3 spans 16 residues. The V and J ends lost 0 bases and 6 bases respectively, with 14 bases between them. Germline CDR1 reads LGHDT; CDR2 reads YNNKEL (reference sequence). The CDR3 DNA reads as TGTGCCAGCAGCCAAGAAGGGACGAGGGGGGCCGGGGAGCTGTTTTTT. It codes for CASSQEGTRGAGELFF.

CDR3 DNA sequence: TGTGCCAGCGGTGGACGGACTAGCGGGACATACGAGCAGTACTTC. Its protein is CASGGRTSGTYEQYF. This chain uses TRBV7-2 with TRBJ2-7; 12 nucleotides line up with TRBD2. CDR1 SGHTA and CDR2 FQGNSA come from the germline V gene. V was clipped by 8 bases and J by 4 bases; unmatched bases: 9. The CDR3 contains 15 residues.

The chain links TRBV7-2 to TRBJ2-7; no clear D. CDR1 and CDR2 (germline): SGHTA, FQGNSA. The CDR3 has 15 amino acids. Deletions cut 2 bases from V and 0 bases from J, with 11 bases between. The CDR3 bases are TGTGCCAGCAGCTTAAATGGCAGGAGCTCCTACGAGCAGTACTTC. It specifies CASSLNGRSSYEQYF.

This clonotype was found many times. CDR3 sequence: CASSYSGSNEQFF. DNA of the CDR3: TGTGCCAGCAGTTACTCGGGGAGCAATGAGCAGTTCTTC. The chain employs TRBV6-6 and TRBJ2-1; perhaps TRBD2 as D (5 bases). Trimming stripped 0 bases from V and 6 bases from J, with 6 bases between. CDR3 length: 13 residues. Germline lookup yields CDR1 MNHNY and CDR2 SVGAGI (reference sequence).

The CDR3 region is CASSSGPTEAFF. Written as DNA, the CDR3 is TGTGCCAGCAGCTCAGGACCCACTGAAGCTTTCTTT. The rearrangement links TRBV7-9 to TRBJ1-1; D call uncertain. The CDR3 contains 12 residues. Germline values: CDR1 SEHNR, CDR2 FQNEAQ (reference sequence). V lost 4 bases to trimming and J lost 4 bases, with 7 bases between them.

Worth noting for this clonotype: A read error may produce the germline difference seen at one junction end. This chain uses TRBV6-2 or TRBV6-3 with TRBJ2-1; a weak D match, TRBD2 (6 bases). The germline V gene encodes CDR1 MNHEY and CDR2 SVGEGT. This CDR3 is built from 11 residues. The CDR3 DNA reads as TGTGCCAGCACAGGCGGGATACTTGTGGTCTTC. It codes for CASTGGILVVF.

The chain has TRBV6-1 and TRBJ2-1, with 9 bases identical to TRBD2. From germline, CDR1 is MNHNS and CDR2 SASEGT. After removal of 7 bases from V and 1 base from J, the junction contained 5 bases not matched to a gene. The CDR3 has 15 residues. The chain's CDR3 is CASTGTSISYNEQFF. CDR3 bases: TGTGCCAGCACTGGGACTAGCATATCCTACAATGAGCAGTTCTTC.

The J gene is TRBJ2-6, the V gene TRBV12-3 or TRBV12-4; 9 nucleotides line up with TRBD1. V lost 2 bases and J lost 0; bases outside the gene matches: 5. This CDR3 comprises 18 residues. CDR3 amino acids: CASSLRGQGFSGANVLTF. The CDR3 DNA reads TGTGCCAGCAGTTTAAGAGGACAGGGGTTCTCTGGGGCCAACGTCCTGACTTTC.

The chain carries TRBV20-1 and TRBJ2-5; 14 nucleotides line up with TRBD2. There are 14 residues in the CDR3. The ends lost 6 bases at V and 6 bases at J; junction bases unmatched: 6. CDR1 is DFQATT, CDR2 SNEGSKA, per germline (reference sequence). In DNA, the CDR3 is TGCAGTGCCGCTGGGACTAGCGGGGGACAGACCCAGTACTTC. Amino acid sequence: CSAAGTSGGQTQYF.

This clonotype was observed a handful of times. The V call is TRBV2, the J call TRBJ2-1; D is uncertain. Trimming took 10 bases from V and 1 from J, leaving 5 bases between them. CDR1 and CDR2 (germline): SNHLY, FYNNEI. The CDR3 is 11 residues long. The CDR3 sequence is CAKSSYNEQFF. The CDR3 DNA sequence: TGTGCCAAGAGTTCCTACAATGAGCAGTTCTTC.

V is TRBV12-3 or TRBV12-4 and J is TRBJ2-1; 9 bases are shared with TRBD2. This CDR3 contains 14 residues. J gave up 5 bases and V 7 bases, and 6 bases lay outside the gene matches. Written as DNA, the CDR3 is TGTGCCAGCACGTCTAGCGGGACCCACAATGAGCAGTTCTTC. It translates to CASTSSGTHNEQFF.

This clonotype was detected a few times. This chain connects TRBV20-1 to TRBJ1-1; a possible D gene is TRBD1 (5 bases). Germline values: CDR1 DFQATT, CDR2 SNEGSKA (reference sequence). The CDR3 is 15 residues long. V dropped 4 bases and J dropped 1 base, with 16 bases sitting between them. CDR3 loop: CSANNPYRPNTEAFF. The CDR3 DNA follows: TGCAGTGCTAATAACCCGTACAGGCCGAACACTGAAGCTTTCTTT.

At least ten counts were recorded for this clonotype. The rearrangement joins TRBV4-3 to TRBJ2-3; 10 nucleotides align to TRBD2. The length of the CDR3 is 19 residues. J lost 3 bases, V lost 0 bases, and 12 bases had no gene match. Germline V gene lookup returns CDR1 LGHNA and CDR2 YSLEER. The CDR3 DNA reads TGCGCCAGCAGCCAAGATTCCTGGTTTGGAGCGGGAGGGACAGATACGCAGTATTTT. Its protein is CASSQDSWFGAGGTDTQYF.

The CDR3, as DNA: TGTGCCAGCAGCCCCAGGTTTCAAGAGACCCAGTACTTC. Protein product: CASSPRFQETQYF. The genes are TRBV7-2 and TRBJ2-5; D remains unclear. This CDR3 contains 13 residues. CDR1 and CDR2 from the germline V gene are SGHTA and FQGNSA. V gave up 5 bases and J gave up 2 bases, with 9 bases separating them.

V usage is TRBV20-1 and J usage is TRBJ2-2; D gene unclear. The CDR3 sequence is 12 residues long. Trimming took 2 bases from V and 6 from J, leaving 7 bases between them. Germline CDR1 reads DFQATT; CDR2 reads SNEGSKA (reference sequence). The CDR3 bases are TGCAGTGCTAGACGGGTCGCCGGGGAGCTGTTTTTT. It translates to CSARRVAGELFF.

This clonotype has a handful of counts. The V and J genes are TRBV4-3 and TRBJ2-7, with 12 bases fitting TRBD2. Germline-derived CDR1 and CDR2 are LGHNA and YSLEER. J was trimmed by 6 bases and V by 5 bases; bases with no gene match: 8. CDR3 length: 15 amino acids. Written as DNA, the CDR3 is TGCGCCAGCAGCTTCCGGACTAGCGGGATATCCGAGCAGTACTTC. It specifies CASSFRTSGISEQYF.

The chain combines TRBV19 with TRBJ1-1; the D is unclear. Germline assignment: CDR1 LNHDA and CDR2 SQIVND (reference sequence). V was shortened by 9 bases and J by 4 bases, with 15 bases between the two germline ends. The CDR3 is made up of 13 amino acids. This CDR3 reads CASEGHHRTEAFF. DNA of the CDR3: TGTGCCAGCGAGGGTCACCACCGCACTGAAGCTTTCTTT.

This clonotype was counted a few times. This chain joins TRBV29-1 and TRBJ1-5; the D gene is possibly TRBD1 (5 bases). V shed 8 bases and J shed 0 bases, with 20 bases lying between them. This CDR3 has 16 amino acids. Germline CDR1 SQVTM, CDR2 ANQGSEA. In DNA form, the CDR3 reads TGCAGCCGGTGGGACGCAAAGGGGTATAGCAATCAGCCCCAGCATTTT. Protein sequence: CSRWDAKGYSNQPQHF.

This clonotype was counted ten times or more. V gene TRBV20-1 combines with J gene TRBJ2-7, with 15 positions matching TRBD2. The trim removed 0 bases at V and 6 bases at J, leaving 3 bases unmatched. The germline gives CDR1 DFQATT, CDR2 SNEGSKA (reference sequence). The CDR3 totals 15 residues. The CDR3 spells CSARDPGLAGGEQYF. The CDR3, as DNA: TGCAGTGCTAGAGATCCGGGACTAGCGGGAGGCGAGCAGTACTTC.

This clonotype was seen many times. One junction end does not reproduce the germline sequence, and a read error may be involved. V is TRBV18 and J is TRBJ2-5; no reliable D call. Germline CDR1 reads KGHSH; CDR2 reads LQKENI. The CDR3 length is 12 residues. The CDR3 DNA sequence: TGCGCCAGCAGCCCCAGCCAAGAGACCCAGTACTTC. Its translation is CASSPSQETQYF.

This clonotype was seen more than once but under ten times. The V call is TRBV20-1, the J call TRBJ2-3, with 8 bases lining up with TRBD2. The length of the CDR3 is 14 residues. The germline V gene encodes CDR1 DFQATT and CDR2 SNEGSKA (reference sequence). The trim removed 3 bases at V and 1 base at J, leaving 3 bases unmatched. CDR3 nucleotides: TGCAGTGCTAGGCTAGCGGGCCGCACAGATACGCAGTATTTT. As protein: CSARLAGRTDTQYF.

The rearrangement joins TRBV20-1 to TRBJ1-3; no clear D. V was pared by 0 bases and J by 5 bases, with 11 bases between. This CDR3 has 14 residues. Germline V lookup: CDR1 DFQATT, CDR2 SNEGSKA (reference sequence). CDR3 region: CSARDLEIRNTIYF. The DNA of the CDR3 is TGCAGTGCTAGAGATCTGGAGATACGAAACACCATATATTTT.

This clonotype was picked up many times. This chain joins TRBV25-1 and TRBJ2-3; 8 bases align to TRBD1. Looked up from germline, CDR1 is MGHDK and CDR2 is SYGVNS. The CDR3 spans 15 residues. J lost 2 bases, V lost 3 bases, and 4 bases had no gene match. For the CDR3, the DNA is TGTGCCAGCAGTGACTCAGGGGGCATCACAGATACGCAGTATTTT. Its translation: CASSDSGGITDTQYF.

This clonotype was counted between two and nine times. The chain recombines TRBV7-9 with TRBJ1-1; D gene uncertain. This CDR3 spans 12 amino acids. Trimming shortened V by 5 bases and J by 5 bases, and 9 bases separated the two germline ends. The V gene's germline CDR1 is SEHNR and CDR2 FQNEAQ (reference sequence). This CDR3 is CASSLHDTEAFF. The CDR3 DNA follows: TGTGCCAGCAGCCTTCATGATACTGAAGCTTTCTTT. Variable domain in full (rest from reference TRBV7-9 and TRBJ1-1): DTGVSQNPRHKITKRGQNVTFRCDPISEHNRLYWYRQTLGQGPEFLTYFQNEAQLEKSRLLSDRFSAERPKGSFSTLEIQRTEQGDSAMYLCASSLHDTEAFFGQGTRLTVV.